The 32 T cell receptor beta chains listed next were all sequenced from one sample in a study of cytomegalovirus exposure and HLA in healthy donors. 60 Vbeta and 13 Jbeta primers were used in PCR. Only in-frame clones appear in the TCRdb table, and some are missing; sequencing was by immunoSEQ multiplex PCR. The data show about 210,000 clones, with around 80% seen just once and approximately 0.47% held by the top ten. The sequencing input was PBMCs. Source of these receptors: a boy between 5 and 17 years old in good health and CMV-seronegative.

This rearrangement joins TRBV10-1 to TRBJ2-5; 8 nucleotides align to TRBD2. J was trimmed by 5 bases and V by 0 bases; bases with no gene match: 14. Germline values: CDR1 WNHNN, CDR2 SYGVQD (reference sequence). The CDR3 spans 18 residues. The CDR3 sequence is CASSESRGVGIIHETQYF. In DNA form, the CDR3 reads TGCGCCAGCAGTGAGTCGCGGGGGGTCGGGATAATCCACGAGACCCAGTACTTC.

V is TRBV4-1 and J is TRBJ1-1; D unclear. The germline V gene encodes CDR1 MGHRA and CDR2 YSYEKL. The CDR3 has 14 residues. Trimming removed 4 bases at V and 0 bases at J, with 9 bases between. This CDR3 reads CASSLLGVNTEAFF. In nucleotides, the CDR3 is TGCGCCAGCAGCCTCCTTGGAGTGAACACTGAAGCTTTCTTT.

This sequence joins TRBV2 and TRBJ2-5, with D perhaps TRBD1 (6 bases). CDR3 size: 12 residues. V was shortened by 5 bases and J by 8 bases, with 12 bases between the two germline ends. Germline V gene data show CDR1 as SNHLY and CDR2 as FYNNEI. CDR3 nucleotides: TGTGCCAGCAGTACACAGGGAGATACCCAGTACTTC. Translation gives CASSTQGDTQYF. Complete variable domain (other parts from reference TRBV2 and TRBJ2-5): EPEVTQTPSHQVTQMGQEVILRCVPISNHLYFYWYRQILGQKVEFLVSFYNNEISEKSEIFDDQFSVERPDGSNFTLKIRSTKLEDSAMYFCASSTQGDTQYFGPGTRLLVL.

The chain recombines TRBV19 with TRBJ2-3; 10 bases line up with TRBD1. From germline, CDR1 is LNHDA and CDR2 SQIVND (reference sequence). The CDR3 sequence is 15 residues long. J was trimmed by 4 bases and V by 7 bases; bases with no gene match: 8. The CDR3, as DNA: TGTGCCAGTAACTATGGACAGGGGGAATCAGATACGCAGTATTTT. Translation: CASNYGQGESDTQYF.

In DNA, the CDR3 is TGTGCCAGCAGTGCCAATACGGGAGATACGCAGTATTTT. Translating it yields CASSANTGDTQYF. The chain uses TRBV2 and TRBJ2-3; D remains unclear. The V end was cut by 4 bases, the J end by 5 bases, with 10 bases between. CDR3 size: 13 residues. From germline, CDR1 is SNHLY and CDR2 FYNNEI.

The gene calls are TRBV19 and TRBJ2-3, with unresolved D. The CDR3 spans 15 residues. Germline loops: CDR1 LNHDA, CDR2 SQIVND (reference sequence). Trimming removed 3 bases from V and 5 bases from J, with 15 bases in between. The CDR3 DNA sequence: TGTGCCAGTAGTATCCCGGCACTCGGCGGAGATACGCAGTATTTT. Amino acids: CASSIPALGGDTQYF.

The rearrangement uses TRBV6-5 and TRBJ1-1, with a tentative D call TRBD1 (5 bases). CDR3 size: 15 residues. Germline loops: CDR1 MNHEY, CDR2 SVGAGI. The V and J ends lost 2 bases and 0 bases respectively, with 10 bases between them. DNA for the CDR3: TGTGCCAGCAGTTACCGGGAGGGACTGAACACTGAAGCTTTCTTT. Amino acids: CASSYREGLNTEAFF.

This chain connects TRBV18 to TRBJ2-5; maybe TRBD2 (6 bases). The V end lost 0 bases, the J end lost 4 bases, and 9 bases lay between the germline ends. This CDR3 comprises 14 residues. The germline CDR1 and CDR2 sequences are KGHSH and LQKENI. The chain's CDR3 is CASSPPPGVETQYF. For the CDR3, the DNA is TGTGCCAGCTCACCACCCCCGGGAGTAGAGACCCAGTACTTC.

This chain connects TRBV11-3 to TRBJ2-1; TRBD2 is a possible D gene (6 bases). V shed 0 bases and J shed 2 bases, with 11 bases lying between them. The CDR3 runs to 16 residues. Per germline, CDR1 SGHNT and CDR2 YENEEA. This chain's CDR3 is CASSLEAGSPYNEQFF. The CDR3 DNA reads as TGTGCCAGCAGCTTAGAGGCCGGGAGCCCCTACAATGAGCAGTTCTTC.

This rearrangement joins TRBV7-9 to TRBJ2-1, with 13 bases lining up with TRBD2. The ends lost 8 bases at V and 10 bases at J; junction bases unmatched: 5. The length of the CDR3 is 13 residues. The germline gives CDR1 SEHNR, CDR2 FQNEAQ (reference sequence). CDR3 in amino acids: CASRLAGGGEQFF. The CDR3 nucleotides are TGTGCCAGCCGACTAGCGGGGGGCGGCGAGCAGTTCTTC.

The V gene is TRBV7-6, the J gene TRBJ2-5; TRBD2 agrees at 9 bases. Germline V gene data show CDR1 as SGHVS and CDR2 as FNYEAQ. The CDR3 has 17 amino acids. Trimming removed 1 base from V and 6 bases from J; junction bases left unmatched: 12. The CDR3 here is CASSLGGGRAVGKTQYF. The CDR3 bases are TGTGCCAGCAGCTTAGGTGGCGGGAGGGCCGTGGGTAAGACCCAGTACTTC.

This clone appeared a few times. The V and J genes are TRBV6-5 and TRBJ1-4, with a possible D match to TRBD1 (6 bases). Germline V lookup: CDR1 MNHEY, CDR2 SVGAGI. Trimming removed 5 bases at V and 0 bases at J, with 10 bases between. This CDR3 contains 15 residues. The CDR3 spells CASSPRQATNEKLFF. CDR3 coding DNA: TGTGCCAGCAGTCCCCGACAGGCAACTAATGAAAAACTGTTTTTT.

Remarks on this clone: The junction departs from the called germline gene at one end, perhaps through a read error. The CDR3 region has the DNA TGTGCTAGCAGCAGGGGGCGGGGGGGAGAGACCCAGTACTTC. It is translated as CASSRGRGGETQYF. The chain couples TRBV7-7 to TRBJ2-5, with D possibly TRBD2 on 9 matching bases. Germline V gene lookup returns CDR1 SSHAT and CDR2 FNYEAQ (reference sequence). This CDR3 has 14 amino acids.

The chain recombines TRBV27 with TRBJ2-7; tentative D call: TRBD1 (6 bases). V was pared by 4 bases and J by 9 bases, with 16 bases between. CDR1 MNHEY and CDR2 SMNVEV come from the germline V gene (reference sequence). The CDR3 runs 13 residues. The chain's CDR3 is CASSYGTSYLQYF. In nucleotides, the CDR3 is TGTGCCAGCAGTTACGGGACATCGTATCTGCAGTACTTC.

This clone was seen only once. V and J are TRBV4-2 and TRBJ2-7; D remains ambiguous. The V gene lost 4 bases and the J gene lost 1 base, with 11 bases spanning the gap. Per germline, CDR1 LGHNA and CDR2 YNFKEQ. This CDR3 has 14 amino acids. In DNA form, the CDR3 reads TGTGCCAGCAGCCGAGGTAGGCTTTCCTACGAGCAGTACTTC. Protein product: CASSRGRLSYEQYF.

For this clone: The same CDR3 can be traced to other DNA sequences in this sample. This chain links TRBV9 with TRBJ2-2; no clear D. The CDR3 sequence is 15 residues long. The germline V gene encodes CDR1 SGDLS and CDR2 YYNGEE. V lost 2 bases and J lost 1, with 9 bases in between. The CDR3 sequence is CASSVGTGNTGELFF. The CDR3 DNA reads TGTGCCAGCAGCGTTGGTACGGGGAACACCGGGGAGCTGTTTTTT.

This rearrangement joins TRBV7-9 to TRBJ2-5; 13 bases are a match to TRBD2. CDR3 length: 16 amino acids. Germline loops: CDR1 SEHNR, CDR2 FQNEAQ (reference sequence). The V gene end was trimmed by 4 bases and the J gene end by 1 base; junction bases not matched to a gene: 3. The CDR3 reads CASSSGLAGTQETQYF. As DNA, the CDR3 is TGTGCCAGCAGCTCGGGACTAGCGGGGACCCAAGAGACCCAGTACTTC.

The V gene is TRBV13, the J gene TRBJ2-3, with TRBD2 matching over 7 bases. Trimming at V came to 6 bases and at J to 6 bases, leaving 12 bases not matched to a gene. CDR3 length: 15 amino acids. CDR1 and CDR2 (germline): PRHDT, FYEKMQ (reference sequence). CDR3 amino acids: CASSFLLEGGDTQYF. The CDR3 nucleotides read TGTGCCAGCAGTTTTCTGCTAGAGGGAGGGGATACGCAGTATTTT.

J is TRBJ2-7 and V is TRBV5-4, with no clear D. V dropped 4 bases and J dropped 1 base, with 12 bases sitting between them. The germline gives CDR1 SGHNT, CDR2 YYREEE (reference sequence). The CDR3 contains 14 residues. CDR3 in amino acids: CASSPPGKSYEQYF. CDR3 coding DNA: TGTGCCAGCAGCCCCCCCGGTAAATCCTACGAGCAGTACTTC.

This clone was recorded only once. The rearrangement joins TRBV29-1 to TRBJ1-1, with 10 positions matching TRBD1. The CDR3 contains 12 residues. The V gene's germline CDR1 is SQVTM and CDR2 ANQGSEA. Germline trimming cut 7 bases from V and 6 bases from J; bases unmatched to any gene: 5. The CDR3 DNA is TGCAGCGCCGGACAGGGGGACGCTGAAGCTTTCTTT. As protein: CSAGQGDAEAFF.

The chain uses TRBV10-1 and TRBJ1-2, with TRBD1 identical over 9 bases. V trimming: 4 bases; J trimming: 5 bases; junction bases outside the gene matches: 5. Germline V gene data show CDR1 as WNHNN and CDR2 as SYGVQD (reference sequence). CDR3 length: 14 residues. DNA of the CDR3: TGCGCCAGCAGTGGTGGGACAGGGAGGTATGGCTACACCTTC. It is translated as CASSGGTGRYGYTF.

V gene TRBV6-1 combines with J gene TRBJ2-3, with TRBD1 as a possible D gene (6 bases). Trimming took off 2 bases at V and 2 bases at J, with 17 bases between the two ends. CDR1 MNHNS and CDR2 SASEGT come from the germline V gene. CDR3 length: 17 amino acids. CDR3 nucleotides: TGTGCCAGCAGTGAACAGGGGCCCCCCACCACCACAGATACGCAGTATTTT. This gives the protein CASSEQGPPTTTDTQYF.

This clone has only a few counts. The chain employs TRBV4-2 and TRBJ2-1; 10 bases agree with TRBD2. V gave up 3 bases and J gave up 6 bases; unmatched junction bases: 5. CDR3 length: 15 residues. Germline V gives CDR1 LGHNA, CDR2 YNFKEQ. The CDR3 region is CASSHRLAGLNEQFF. The CDR3 DNA follows: TGTGCCAGCAGCCACCGACTAGCGGGCCTCAATGAGCAGTTCTTC.

This clone came up a few times. CDR3 DNA: TGTGCCAGCACCTGGACAGTGTACCAAGAGACCCAGTACTTC. It codes for CASTWTVYQETQYF. This chain uses TRBV2 with TRBJ2-5; D possibly corresponds to TRBD1 (6 bases). With 7 bases removed from V and 0 bases from J, the gap between germline ends came to 12 bases. Germline V lookup: CDR1 SNHLY, CDR2 FYNNEI. This CDR3 is 14 amino acids long.

The J gene is TRBJ1-4, the V gene TRBV10-3, with TRBD1 identical over 10 bases. Germline CDR1 and CDR2: ENHRY and SYGVKD. This CDR3 contains 15 residues. Losses at the gene ends were 6 bases for V and 8 bases for J; bases not matched to a gene: 9. The CDR3 reads CAISRTTGGKEKLFF. Here the CDR3 DNA reads TGTGCCATCAGCCGAACGACAGGGGGCAAAGAAAAACTGTTTTTT.

This clone came up once. The genes are TRBV19 and TRBJ2-1; the match to TRBD1 covers 8 bases. The CDR3 sequence is 15 residues long. Germline CDR1 is LNHDA and CDR2 is SQIVND (reference sequence). V lost 6 bases, J lost 8 bases, and 12 bases stayed unmatched. CDR3 sequence reads: CASRLTGARIHEQFF. DNA for the CDR3: TGTGCCAGTAGATTGACAGGGGCTCGGATCCATGAGCAGTTCTTC.

This clone showed up just once. The chain links TRBV30 to TRBJ1-5; D uncertain. The CDR3 sequence is 15 residues long. The V gene lost 3 bases and the J gene lost 0 bases, with 12 bases spanning the gap. CDR1 is GTSNPN, CDR2 SVGIG, per germline (reference sequence). CDR3 loop: CAWSSPGNSNQPQHF. For the CDR3, the DNA is TGTGCCTGGAGCTCCCCCGGGAATAGCAATCAGCCCCAGCATTTT.

This chain joins TRBV6-1 and TRBJ2-7; 10 bases are shared with TRBD2. Germline V gene data show CDR1 as MNHNS and CDR2 as SASEGT. J gave up 0 bases and V 4 bases, and 15 bases lay outside the gene matches. This CDR3 is 19 amino acids long. The CDR3 region is CASSGDTGLAMPSSYEQYF. In DNA form, the CDR3 reads TGTGCCAGCAGTGGGGACACGGGACTAGCGATGCCGAGCTCCTACGAGCAGTACTTC.

The rearrangement links TRBV18 to TRBJ1-1; 9 nucleotides agree with TRBD1. This CDR3 is built from 14 residues. The trim removed 6 bases at V and 0 bases at J, leaving 2 bases unmatched. Germline CDR1 reads KGHSH; CDR2 reads LQKENI. The CDR3 spells CASSGQGMNTEAFF. As DNA, the CDR3 is TGTGCCAGCTCGGGACAGGGCATGAACACTGAAGCTTTCTTT.

The rearrangement links TRBV27 to TRBJ1-6, with D unclear. The CDR3 is 15 residues long. Trimming cost V 3 bases and J 5 bases, with 11 bases left between them. Germline CDR1 and CDR2: MNHEY and SMNVEV (reference sequence). The CDR3 protein is CASSFWLGNNSPLHF. Here the CDR3 DNA reads TGTGCCAGCAGTTTTTGGCTAGGCAATAATTCACCCCTCCACTTT.

V gene TRBV7-9 combines with J gene TRBJ1-5, with 7 positions matching TRBD1. The CDR3 runs to 14 residues. CDR1 and CDR2 (germline): SEHNR, FQNEAQ (reference sequence). Germline trimming cut 6 bases from V and 7 bases from J; bases unmatched to any gene: 9. The CDR3 region is CASSPTGDGQPQHF. The CDR3, as DNA: TGTGCCAGCAGTCCAACAGGGGATGGACAGCCCCAGCATTTT.

Here the CDR3 DNA reads TGCGCCAGCAATGGCGGGACTAGCACAGATACGCAGTATTTT. Protein sequence: CASNGGTSTDTQYF. This rearrangement joins TRBV10-1 to TRBJ2-3; weak D call: TRBD2 (6 bases). The germline V gene has CDR1 WNHNN and CDR2 SYGVQD (reference sequence). This CDR3 comprises 14 residues. Trimming took 7 bases from V and 0 from J, leaving 11 bases between them.